The entry below gives a single T cell receptor beta chain sequence along with its context. The specificity of this receptor is unknown. No much larger clonotype is one base removed from it; base qualities were not supplied. The collaborating institutions used their own protocols to collect whole blood in K2EDTA tubes. For TCRbeta analysis, collaborators shipped samples in one of three forms: frozen whole blood, isolated PBMCs, or DNA extracted from either of those sample types. This specimen comes from a study of blood T cell repertoires in COVID-19 (dated by TCRdb to 2018 to 2020). Regarding the complete study: Samples from collaborators originated in the United States, Italy and Spain and spanned both the acute and convalescent phases of COVID-19. Where HLA class I and class II types were available, the types were taken from metadata supplied by the sample provider, not from assay-based typing. Sample metadata almost always included a de-identified subject ID, COVID-19 status, age in years and sex. The repertoires were released in a freely available public database intended as a resource for research on the immune response to SARS-CoV-2. Subjects who had been exposed to COVID-19, were actively infected with it, or had recovered from it provided the deeply sampled blood TCRbeta repertoires that made up the dataset. The samples were drawn from two sources: the first 160 participants of the ongoing ImmuneRACE study, and 1,200 or so subjects contributed by 6 global collaborators. The material from the prospective study consisted of cDNA or gDNA derived from T cells, B-cell-depleted T cells, or PBMCs. Overall results and qualifications from the work: How much clinical and demographic metadata was included differed by source and by participant, and the metadata was provided uncurated.

From cysteine to phenylalanine, the CDR3 is 14 amino acids long. The DNA shown is the 42-base CDR3, in frame from base 1. CDR1 is given as LNHDA and CDR2 as SQIVND, both from the germline V gene (reference sequence). V has 2 bases trimmed and J has 11 bases trimmed; junction bases matching no gene number 8. TCRbeta CDR3 regions were amplified from genomic DNA using the immunoSEQ Assay, a bias-controlled multiplex PCR. Per the authors' processing: The number of nucleated cells in each sample was estimated by amplification of reference gene primers within the assay. Sequence reads were collapsed and filtered to measure the absolute abundance of every unique TCRbeta CDR3 rearrangement. For each sample, productive Simpson clonality was calculated by taking the square root of Simpson's diversity index across productive rearrangements. As stored in TCRdb, this immuneACCESS dataset retains in-frame rearrangements with V and J assigned. A fraction of the clones does not appear; measured against another copy, unresolved V genes explain less than half of the discrepancy, and the remainder lacks a known reason. The V and J calls and the clone size are those of that table, but D and trimming were determined from the DNA. Here the sample has 120,000 or so clones; 80% to 90% occur a single time. The ten largest account for approximately 6.3% of the sample.

The sequence is built from TRBV19 and TRBJ1-5; 8 central bases correspond to TRBD1. Input material: peripheral blood. The origin of this receptor is a man older than 75 with active or convalescent COVID-19. The CDR3 loop reads CASSINAGGKSQHF. Read as DNA, the sequence is TGTGCCAGTAGTATAAATGCAGGGGGCAAGTCCCAGCATTTT.